The subject of this entry is one T cell receptor (beta chain). Its target is unknown. TCRdb's table, derived via immunoSEQ multiplex PCR, lists solely in-frame clones and lacks some. Seen here are 1,300 or so clones, nearly 90% observed once, and the top ten hold just under 45%. This entry comes from a study of T cell clonotyping in hematopoietic cell transplantation. The V gene lost 4 bases and the J gene lost 6 bases, with 19 bases spanning the gap. CDR3 length: 15 residues. CDR1 and CDR2 (germline): MNHEY, SMNVEV (reference sequence). Study-level points and caveats: Cells were unsorted, so CD4 and CD8 contributions were not separated. After transplant, recipient diversity fell while pathologically expanded clonotypes grew through day 180. At the given depth, recipient repertoires were over 97% de novo clonotypes.

Sample: peripheral blood mononuclear cells, taken 180 days after allogeneic stem cell transplant. V gene TRBV27 combines with J gene TRBJ2-7, with D perhaps assigned TRBD1 or TRBD2 (5 bases each). This receptor was identified in a female patient aged 45-60 years who had an allogeneic stem cell transplant from an unrelated donor, so T cells may come from the graft donor. Some clones in this sample may be carry-over from other donors' samples. CDR3 in amino acids: CASSSGTAPLGEQYF. The CDR3 DNA reads as TGTGCCAGCAGTTCCGGGACCGCCCCCTTAGGCGAGCAGTACTTC.